This TCR beta chain emerged from a study of technical replicates of blood from a few donors. Measured with immunoSEQ multiplex PCR; TCRdb has only the in-frame clones, and not every one. The sample includes 75,000 to 90,000 clones, under 95% seen only once; the top ten take under 0.3%. This CDR3 is 10 amino acids long. V dropped 6 bases and J dropped 8 bases, with 10 bases sitting between them. The germline V gene has CDR1 SQVTM and CDR2 ANQGSEA. The sequencing input was T cells isolated from PBMCs. This TCR was recovered from a human donor in good health. V is TRBV29-1 and J is TRBJ1-2; a possible D gene is TRBD1 (6 bases). The CDR3 loop reads CSVTGKGYTF. The CDR3 nucleotides read TGCAGCGTGACAGGCAAAGGCTACACCTTC.